What follows are 25 T cell receptor beta chains derived from one specimen sequenced in a study of blood T cells in healthy people across ages. Combining a sample-barcoded 5' primer with a J-beta primer mix, a second PCR ran for about 7 to 11 cycles. From the 5' RACE reads, TCRdb called clonotypes with MiXCR, one entry per CDR3 protein. The repertoire consists of about 540,000 distinct CDR3 sequences, with 24% occurring once and the leading ten covering roughly 10%. This sample also appeared in a second study, on T cells of mothers and their children.

Material: blood. These receptors all come from a boy aged 5-17 years in good health.

Ten or more counts support this clonotype. This chain uses TRBV5-1 with TRBJ2-5; TRBD1 might be the D (5 bases). V was shortened by 4 bases and J by 0 bases, with 13 bases between the two germline ends. Germline V gene lookup returns CDR1 SGHRS and CDR2 YFSETQ. The CDR3 covers 15 residues. CDR3 nucleotide sequence: TGCGCCAGCAGCATTGGAGCAGGGTACCAAGAGACCCAGTACTTC. Its translation is CASSIGAGYQETQYF. The full variable domain, completed using reference TRBV5-1 and TRBJ2-5, is KAGVTQTPRYLIKTRGQQVTLSCSPISGHRSVSWYQQTPGQGLQFLFEYFSETQRNKGNFPGRFSGRQFSNSRSEMNVSTLELGDSALYLCASSIGAGYQETQYFGPGTRLLVL.

This clonotype came up a few times. The V and J genes are TRBV5-1 and TRBJ2-1; weak D call: TRBD2 (6 bases). The V gene lost 4 bases and the J gene lost 14 bases, with 19 bases spanning the gap. There are 13 residues in the CDR3. CDR1 is SGHRS, CDR2 YFSETQ, per germline. CDR3 sequence (DNA): TGCGCCAGCAGCCCGATTTCAGGAGGGTTGGAGTTCTTC. It encodes CASSPISGGLEFF.

The rearrangement uses TRBV4-1 and TRBJ2-3; 8 nucleotides align to TRBD2. Per germline, CDR1 MGHRA and CDR2 YSYEKL. The CDR3 contains 17 residues. V lost 4 bases and J lost 2; bases outside the gene matches: 11. The CDR3 reads CASSPSKLAGSTDTQYF. In DNA, the CDR3 is TGCGCCAGCAGCCCCTCTAAGTTAGCGGGATCCACAGATACGCAGTATTTT.

The table lists this clonotype with a few counts. The V call is TRBV13, the J call TRBJ2-5, with TRBD1 as a possible D gene (5 bases). Trimming took 1 base from V and 4 from J, leaving 10 bases between them. The CDR3 consists of 14 residues. Germline V gene lookup returns CDR1 PRHDT and CDR2 FYEKMQ (reference sequence). The CDR3: CASSLAQGVETQYF. The DNA for the CDR3 is TGTGCCAGCAGCTTAGCCCAGGGTGTAGAGACCCAGTACTTC.

Only a few counts were recorded for this clonotype. The chain uses TRBV4-3 and TRBJ2-7; D remains unclear. Germline CDR1 is LGHNA and CDR2 is YSLEER. The CDR3 is 16 amino acids. V gave up 0 bases and J gave up 3 bases, with 15 bases separating them. CDR3 bases: TGCGCCAGCAGCCAAGAATGGCCCCTCTGGAACTACGAGCAGTACTTC. This gives the protein CASSQEWPLWNYEQYF.

This clonotype showed up just a few times. V usage is TRBV20-1 and J usage is TRBJ2-3; TRBD1 is a possible D gene (6 bases). The CDR3 is 14 amino acids. In germline, CDR1 is DFQATT, CDR2 SNEGSKA (reference sequence). Trimming removed 7 bases at V and 0 bases at J, with 14 bases between. CDR3 sequence: CSGGPAASTDTQYF. CDR3 bases: TGCAGTGGGGGGCCAGCGGCTAGCACAGATACGCAGTATTTT.

This clonotype was observed a handful of times. This chain joins TRBV15 and TRBJ1-4; D is uncertain. Germline CDR1 and CDR2: LNHNV and YYDKDF (reference sequence). V was cut by 2 bases and J by 4 bases, with 14 bases left in between. The CDR3 runs to 16 residues. The CDR3 nucleotides read TGTGCCACCAGCAGACCCCTAAGGCAGCTTAATGAAAAACTGTTTTTT. This codes for CATSRPLRQLNEKLFF.

The table lists this clonotype with a few counts. CDR3 in DNA: TGTGCCAGAGCGTCCGGGGGGTCCTTCCGCACAGATACGCAGTATTTT. It encodes CARASGGSFRTDTQYF. This chain uses TRBV2 with TRBJ2-3; 7 bases are shared with TRBD2. Germline V CDR1 and CDR2: SNHLY, FYNNEI. The CDR3 length is 16 residues. The ends lost 9 bases at V and 1 base at J; junction bases unmatched: 13.

The rearrangement links TRBV10-2 to TRBJ2-3; D is ambiguous. CDR3 length: 18 amino acids. CDR1 and CDR2 from the germline V gene are WSHSY and SAAADI. Trimming cost V 5 bases and J 0 bases, with 21 bases left between them. CDR3 protein: CASSRITLSADSTDTQYF. For the CDR3, the DNA is TGCGCCAGCAGTCGGATAACTCTCTCGGCCGATAGCACAGATACGCAGTATTTT.

J is TRBJ1-4 and V is TRBV28, with D possibly being TRBD1 (5 bases). This CDR3 is built from 16 residues. From germline, CDR1 is MDHEN and CDR2 SYDVKM. Trimming took off 3 bases at V and 5 bases at J, with 16 bases between the two ends. In DNA, the CDR3 is TGTGCCAGCAGTTTTATCCTCTGGGACGGGAATGAAAAACTGTTTTTT. Its protein product is CASSFILWDGNEKLFF.

The sample holds many counts of this clonotype. This chain uses TRBV6-2 or TRBV6-3 with TRBJ2-6; tentative D call: TRBD2 (5 bases). Trimming took off 4 bases at V and 0 bases at J, with 16 bases between the two ends. The CDR3 loop spans 18 amino acids. Germline V lookup: CDR1 MNHEY, CDR2 SVGEGT. The CDR3 sequence is CASSSVLGGSSGANVLTF. CDR3 DNA sequence: TGTGCCAGCAGTTCCGTCCTGGGTGGGAGCTCTGGGGCCAACGTCCTGACTTTC.

The chain carries TRBV29-1 and TRBJ2-1, with a weak D call TRBD2 (6 bases). The CDR3 runs 16 residues. The V gene's germline CDR1 is SQVTM and CDR2 ANQGSEA. Trimming removed 6 bases from V and 0 bases from J, with 18 bases in between. CDR3 sequence: CSVLRLALSSYNEQFF. The CDR3 nucleotides read TGCAGCGTCCTTCGGCTAGCGCTTAGCTCCTACAATGAGCAGTTCTTC.

This clonotype was recorded at least ten times. The V and J genes are TRBV5-1 and TRBJ2-7, with D maybe TRBD2 (6 bases). Germline CDR1 SGHRS, CDR2 YFSETQ. This CDR3 comprises 13 residues. Deletions cut 1 base from V and 4 bases from J, with 9 bases between. The CDR3 bases are TGCGCCAGCAGCTTGACGGGAGCGTACGAGCAGTACTTC. Encoded protein: CASSLTGAYEQYF.

The chain recombines TRBV3-1 with TRBJ2-1; 8 bases align to TRBD2. V lost 4 bases and J lost 16; bases outside the gene matches: 12. The CDR3 totals 13 residues. The germline CDR1 and CDR2 sequences are LGHDT and YNNKEL (reference sequence). CDR3 in DNA: TGTGCCAGCAGCCGAGATCCACGGGGGGGCCGCTTCTTC. Translation gives CASSRDPRGGRFF.

A few counts support this clonotype. CDR3 sequence (DNA): TGTGCCAGCAGTGAAATACTAGCGGGGGGCCTAGAGACCCAGTACTTC. Amino acids: CASSEILAGGLETQYF. J is TRBJ2-5 and V is TRBV6-1; 12 bases fit TRBD2. The CDR3 loop spans 16 amino acids. V gave up 2 bases and J gave up 4 bases; unmatched junction bases: 5. Germline CDR1 reads MNHNS; CDR2 reads SASEGT.

Notes on this clonotype: This clone may be a read error of a much larger clone one base away. The rearrangement joins TRBV6-5 to TRBJ2-7; D assignment may be TRBD1 or TRBD2 (6 bases each). The V end lost 2 bases, the J end lost 0 bases, and 8 bases lay between the germline ends. CDR3 length: 14 residues. Germline-derived CDR1 and CDR2 are MNHEY and SVGAGI. CDR3 in amino acids: CASSYEGGSYEQYF. The CDR3 DNA follows: TGTGCCAGCAGTTACGAGGGGGGCTCCTACGAGCAGTACTTC.

This clonotype was seen more than once but under ten times. The gene calls are TRBV7-3 and TRBJ2-3; 10 positions match TRBD2. CDR3 length: 18 amino acids. Per germline, CDR1 SGHTA and CDR2 FQGTGA. Trimming at V came to 5 bases and at J to 6 bases, leaving 17 bases not matched to a gene. This CDR3 is CASSNNIGASGSFDTQYF. CDR3 DNA sequence: TGTGCCAGCAGCAATAATATCGGTGCTAGCGGGAGTTTTGATACGCAGTATTTT.

This sequence joins TRBV6-2 or TRBV6-3 and TRBJ2-1; weak D call: TRBD2 (6 bases). The V gene lost 1 base and the J gene lost 7 bases, with 14 bases spanning the gap. CDR3 length: 15 residues. The germline V gene has CDR1 MNHEY and CDR2 SVGEGT. The DNA for the CDR3 is TGTGCCAGCAGTTACTTAGCGGCCTCAGCGAATGAGCAGTTCTTC. This codes for CASSYLAASANEQFF.

Notes on this clonotype: One end of the junction does not line up with germline, which may come from a read error. The J gene is TRBJ2-4, the V gene TRBV5-5; D may correspond to TRBD1 or TRBD2 (5 bases each). Germline CDR1 reads SGHKS; CDR2 reads YYEKEE (reference sequence). This CDR3 is 15 amino acids long. CDR3 nucleotides: TGTGCCGGCAGCTTGTGGTTAGGGGACGGAAACATTCAGTACTTC. It codes for CAGSLWLGDGNIQYF. Full variable domain (remainder filled in from reference TRBV5-5 and TRBJ2-4): DAGVTQSPTHLIKTRGQQVTLRCSPISGHKSVSWYQQVLGQGPQFIFQYYEKEERGRGNFPDRFSARQFPNYSSELNVNALLLGDSALYLCAGSLWLGDGNIQYFGAGTRLSVL.

The table lists this clonotype with a count of one. This sequence joins TRBV5-1 and TRBJ2-5; TRBD2 aligns across 11 bases. Judging by the DNA end, TRBJ2-7 fits better; the J call may be wrong. Germline assignment: CDR1 SGHRS and CDR2 YFSETQ. This CDR3 is 15 amino acids long. The CDR3 protein is CASSLETSGNYEQYF. The CDR3 DNA is TGCGCCAGCAGCTTGGAGACTAGCGGGAACTACGAGCAGTACTTC.

The chain recombines TRBV24-1 with TRBJ2-7; D could derive from TRBD1 or TRBD2 (5 bases each). The CDR3 loop spans 16 amino acids. Between the trimmed V and J ends, which lost 4 bases and 2 bases, there was a span of 17 bases. Germline V gives CDR1 KGHDR, CDR2 SFDVKD. The CDR3 nucleotides are TGTGCCACCAGTGACTCGGGACGGGCGAAACCCTACGAGCAGTACTTC. Its translation: CATSDSGRAKPYEQYF.

This clonotype has a count of ten or more. The CDR3 DNA reads TGCAGCGTTGAAGGGGCCGATACGCAGTATTTT. Translation: CSVEGADTQYF. The chain joins TRBV29-1 to TRBJ2-3, with D uncertain. The CDR3 loop spans 11 amino acids. Trimming took off 1 base at V and 6 bases at J, with 5 bases between the two ends. The germline gives CDR1 SQVTM, CDR2 ANQGSEA.

This chain links TRBV6-2 or TRBV6-3 with TRBJ2-1; D not resolved. Germline V gene data show CDR1 as MNHEY and CDR2 as SVGEGT. The CDR3 length is 13 residues. The ends were cut back, 1 base at V and 0 bases at J, with 1 base in the middle. CDR3 sequence: CASSYFSYNEQFF. The CDR3 nucleotides read TGTGCCAGCAGTTACTTCTCCTACAATGAGCAGTTCTTC.

This CDR3 is CASSPGTFYSPLHF. In DNA, the CDR3 is TGTGCCAGCAGTCCTGGGACATTTTATTCACCCCTCCACTTT. The chain couples TRBV28 to TRBJ1-6, with D maybe TRBD1 (6 bases). Germline V CDR1 and CDR2: MDHEN, SYDVKM. The V and J ends lost 5 bases and 8 bases respectively, with 13 bases between them. CDR3 size: 14 residues.

The chain recombines TRBV7-2 with TRBJ2-7; the match to TRBD1 covers 10 bases. The CDR3 contains 14 residues. With V trimmed by 4 bases and J by 4 bases, 4 bases remained unmatched. CDR1 and CDR2 from the germline V gene are SGHTA and FQGNSA. The CDR3 nucleotides read TGTGCCAGCAGCTATAGACAGGGGGCGTACGAGCAGTACTTC. Translated, it gives CASSYRQGAYEQYF.